The entry below gives a single TCR beta chain sequence along with its context. Its antigen is as yet unknown. The sample is drawn from a study of T cell responses to AZD1222 COVID-19 vaccine. The overall study: Second doses at about 4 or about 12 weeks were pooled. General observations from the study: Baseline antibody screening turned up just a handful of seropositive AZD1222 recipients. Reportedly, nearly half of unique spike TCRs recognized epitopes outside B.1.351/B.1.1.7 mutations.

Germline CDR1 SGHTA, CDR2 FQGNSA. Trimming at V came to 2 bases and at J to 3 bases, leaving 7 bases not matched to a gene. The CDR3 covers 16 residues. Generated by immunoSEQ multiplex PCR, the TCRdb table keeps only in-frame clones and is missing some. This table holds some 150,000 clones, around 94% found once. This chain connects TRBV7-2 to TRBJ1-5; TRBD1 agrees at 7 bases. The specimen was peripheral blood, collected on day 0 of AZD1222 vaccination. The TCR was taken from an adult in good health. The CDR3 nucleotides read TGTGCCAGCAGCTTAATGGGGGACAGCCACAATCAGCCCCAGCATTTT. Its protein is CASSLMGDSHNQPQHF.